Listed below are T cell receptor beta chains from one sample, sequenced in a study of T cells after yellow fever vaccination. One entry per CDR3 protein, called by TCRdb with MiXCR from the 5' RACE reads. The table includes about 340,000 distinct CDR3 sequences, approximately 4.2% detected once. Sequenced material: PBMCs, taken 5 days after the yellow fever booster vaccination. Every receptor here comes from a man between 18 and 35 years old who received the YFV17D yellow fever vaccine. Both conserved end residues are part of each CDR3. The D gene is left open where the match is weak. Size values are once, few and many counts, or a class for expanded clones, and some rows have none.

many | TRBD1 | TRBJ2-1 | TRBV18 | TGTGCCAGCTCACCCCTGGGACAGGGATACAATGAGCAGTTCTTC | CASSPLGQGYNEQFF
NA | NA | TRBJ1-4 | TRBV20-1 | TGCAGTGCACAGGGTGAAAAACTGTTTTTT | CSAQGEKLFF
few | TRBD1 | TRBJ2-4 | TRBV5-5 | TGTGCCAGCAGCGTACCGGGACAGAAGACGGTAGCCAAAAACATTCAGTACTTC | CASSVPGQKTVAKNIQYF
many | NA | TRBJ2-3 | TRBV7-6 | TGTGCCAGCAGCTTAGACGCGACGGCAGATACGCAGTATTTT | CASSLDATADTQYF
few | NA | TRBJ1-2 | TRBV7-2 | TGTGCCAGCAGCTTGCTTCGAGGCGATGGCTACACCTTC | CASSLLRGDGYTF
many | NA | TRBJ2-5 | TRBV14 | TGTGCCAGCAGCCAAGATTGGGGAGAGACCCAGTACTTC | CASSQDWGETQYF
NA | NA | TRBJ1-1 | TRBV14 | TGTGCCAGCAGCCAAGTTGCCGGCACTGAAGCTTTCTTT | CASSQVAGTEAFF
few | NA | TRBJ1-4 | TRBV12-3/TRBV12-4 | TGTGCCAGCAGTTTAAGCCCAGGGTATTCCACCTTTAATGAAAAACTGTTTTTT | CASSLSPGYSTFNEKLFF
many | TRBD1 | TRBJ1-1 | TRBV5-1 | TGTGCCAGCAGCTTGGACAGGGACACTGAAGCTTTCTTT | CASSLDRDTEAFF
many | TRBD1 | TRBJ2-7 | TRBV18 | TGTGCCAGCTCACCAGACAGGGCCACCTACGAGCAGTACTTC | CASSPDRATYEQYF
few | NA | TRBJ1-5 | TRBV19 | TGTGCCAGTAGTCCGGGGGCAGTTAGCAATCAGCCCCAGCATTTT | CASSPGAVSNQPQHF
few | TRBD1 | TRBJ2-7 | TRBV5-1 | TGCGCCAGCCGCTCCGGGACAGAGATTTACGAGCAGTACTTC | CASRSGTEIYEQYF
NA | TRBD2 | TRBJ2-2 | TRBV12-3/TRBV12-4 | TGTGCCAGCCGTAGTGCGGGGGCCGGGGAGCTGTTTTTT | CASRSAGAGELFF
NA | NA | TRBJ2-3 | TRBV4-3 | TGCGCCAGCAGCCATGATACCAACACAGATACGCAGTATTTT | CASSHDTNTDTQYF
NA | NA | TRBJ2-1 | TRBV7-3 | TGTGCCAGCAGCGCCGGGGTGGCCGCCAATGAGCAGTTCTTC | CASSAGVAANEQFF
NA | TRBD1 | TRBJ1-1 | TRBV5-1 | TGCGCCAGCAGCCGCAGGACAGGGGGCATTGAAGCTTTCTTT | CASSRRTGGIEAFF